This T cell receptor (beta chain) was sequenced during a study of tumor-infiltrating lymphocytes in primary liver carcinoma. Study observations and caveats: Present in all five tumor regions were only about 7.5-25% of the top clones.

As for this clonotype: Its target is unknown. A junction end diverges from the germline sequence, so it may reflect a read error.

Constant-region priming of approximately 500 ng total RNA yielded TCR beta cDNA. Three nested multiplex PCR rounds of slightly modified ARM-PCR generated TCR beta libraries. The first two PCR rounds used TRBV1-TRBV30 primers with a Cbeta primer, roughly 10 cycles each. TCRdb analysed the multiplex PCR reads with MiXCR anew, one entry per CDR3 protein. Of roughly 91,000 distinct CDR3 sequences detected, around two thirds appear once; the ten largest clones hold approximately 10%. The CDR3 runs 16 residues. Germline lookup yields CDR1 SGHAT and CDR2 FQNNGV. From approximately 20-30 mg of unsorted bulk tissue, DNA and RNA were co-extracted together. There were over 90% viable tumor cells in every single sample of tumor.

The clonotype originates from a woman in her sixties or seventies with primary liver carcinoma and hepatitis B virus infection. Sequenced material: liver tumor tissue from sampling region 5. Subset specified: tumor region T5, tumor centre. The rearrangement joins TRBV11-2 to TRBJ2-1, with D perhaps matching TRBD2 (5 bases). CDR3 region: CTSSLEQARGSNEQFF. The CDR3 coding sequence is TGTACCAGCAGCTTAGAGCAGGCGAGAGGGAGCAATGAGCAGTTCTTC.